Shown below are 32 T cell receptor beta chains from a single sample sequenced in a study of T cells after yellow fever vaccination. TCRdb recomputed calls from the 5' RACE reads with MiXCR, one row per CDR3 protein. Found here are around 320,000 distinct CDR3 sequences, about 4.5% of them singletons; the top ten hold approximately 19%. Here the sequenced sample was PBMCs, taken 15 days after the yellow fever booster vaccination. All receptors derive from a man between 18 and 29 years old who received the YFV17D yellow fever vaccine.

This clonotype has more than one count but fewer than ten. The V call is TRBV28, the J call TRBJ2-3, with D uncertain. The germline V gene has CDR1 MDHEN and CDR2 SYDVKM. The V end was cut by 5 bases, the J end by 5 bases, with 14 bases between. The CDR3 covers 14 residues. The CDR3 region has the DNA TGTGCCAGCAGTCCATACAACGTGGGAGATACGCAGTATTTT. This sequence encodes CASSPYNVGDTQYF.

This clonotype showed up many times. The chain combines TRBV21-1 with TRBJ2-2; the D call in the table, TRBD1, was not verified against the DNA. TRBV21-1 is a recognized pseudogene. CDR3 length equals 16 residues. CDR3 in DNA: TGTGCCAGCAGCCGGGTCGCGGGGTCGAACACCGGGGAGCTGTTTTTT. Translated, it gives CASSRVAGSNTGELFF.

This clonotype was found a few times. V is TRBV2 and J is TRBJ1-5, with D possibly matching TRBD1 (6 bases). V lost 6 bases and J lost 6, with 12 bases in between. The germline V gene has CDR1 SNHLY and CDR2 FYNNEI. CDR3 size: 13 residues. CDR3 protein: CASRSGGGQPQHF. The CDR3 region has the DNA TGTGCCAGCAGGTCGGGGGGCGGTCAGCCCCAGCATTTT.

This sequence joins TRBV20-1 and TRBJ2-6; no firm D call. The CDR3 is 16 residues long. V shed 3 bases and J shed 0 bases, with 12 bases lying between them. Looked up from germline, CDR1 is DFQATT and CDR2 is SNEGSKA (reference sequence). CDR3 loop: CSARGYETSGANVLTF. CDR3 in DNA: TGCAGTGCTAGGGGATACGAGACCTCTGGGGCCAACGTCCTGACTTTC.

This clonotype appeared a few times. The chain uses TRBV21-1 and TRBJ2-1. TRBV21-1 is reported as a pseudogene. CDR3 size: 19 residues. CDR3 sequence: CATPRFFNSRWVFYNEQFF. The DNA of the CDR3 is TGTGCCACCCCGAGATTTTTTAACAGCCGATGGGTTTTCTACAATGAGCAGTTCTTC.

This clonotype was counted many times. The chain couples TRBV5-5 to TRBJ2-7; D uncertain. The V and J ends lost 0 bases and 3 bases respectively, with 7 bases between them. Germline CDR1 reads SGHKS; CDR2 reads YYEKEE (reference sequence). This CDR3 spans 13 amino acids. The CDR3 nucleotides are TGTGCCAGCAGCTTGGTTCCAGTCTACGAGCAGTACTTC. Amino acid sequence: CASSLVPVYEQYF.

This clonotype was seen many times. The chain is built from TRBV20-1 and TRBJ1-1; tentatively, D is TRBD1 (5 bases). V gave up 1 base and J gave up 4 bases, with 13 bases separating them. The germline gives CDR1 DFQATT, CDR2 SNEGSKA (reference sequence). The CDR3 length is 14 residues. CDR3 residues: CSARGSRAGTEAFF. CDR3 in DNA: TGCAGTGCTAGAGGAAGCAGGGCTGGCACTGAAGCTTTCTTT.

This clonotype was seen a few times. V is TRBV7-3 and J is TRBJ2-2; D is uncertain. Germline CDR1 reads SGHTA; CDR2 reads FQGTGA. The CDR3 length is 16 residues. V was cut by 0 bases and J by 1 base, with 9 bases left in between. CDR3 sequence: CASSLTWGRNTGELFF. In DNA form, the CDR3 reads TGTGCCAGCAGCTTAACGTGGGGTCGGAACACCGGGGAGCTGTTTTTT.

This chain links TRBV6-2 or TRBV6-3 with TRBJ1-2; D is perhaps TRBD1 (5 bases). Germline loops: CDR1 MNHEY, CDR2 SVGEGT. The ends were cut back, 6 bases at V and 2 bases at J, with 13 bases in the middle. The CDR3 totals 14 residues. Here the CDR3 reads CASRSGGGNYGYTF. In DNA form, the CDR3 reads TGTGCCAGCAGGTCCGGCGGGGGAAACTATGGCTACACCTTC.

In its sample, this clonotype was seen a few times. The rearrangement links TRBV15 to TRBJ1-1; no reliable D call. The CDR3 is 15 amino acids. Trimming took 1 base from V and 5 from J, leaving 14 bases between them. Germline assignment: CDR1 LNHNV and CDR2 YYDKDF (reference sequence). CDR3 amino acids: CATSRVFLALTEAFF. In DNA form, the CDR3 reads TGTGCCACCAGCAGAGTGTTCCTTGCCCTGACTGAAGCTTTCTTT.

This clonotype showed up many times. The chain couples TRBV20-1 to TRBJ2-5; 9 bases fit TRBD2. CDR3 size: 16 residues. Germline assignment: CDR1 DFQATT and CDR2 SNEGSKA (reference sequence). With V trimmed by 5 bases and J by 5 bases, 15 bases remained unmatched. The CDR3 sequence: CSAVPEVAGELETQYF. The CDR3 nucleotides read TGCAGTGCTGTTCCCGAGGTAGCGGGGGAGTTGGAGACCCAGTACTTC.

Many counts were recorded for this clonotype. This chain uses TRBV7-6 with TRBJ2-7; a weak D match, TRBD1 (6 bases). The CDR3 totals 14 residues. Germline V gene sequence: CDR1 SGHVS, CDR2 FNYEAQ. V shed 5 bases and J shed 4 bases, with 15 bases lying between them. CDR3: CASSGPGQPYEQYF. CDR3 bases: TGTGCCAGCAGCGGGCCGGGACAACCATACGAGCAGTACTTC.

CDR3 loop: CSARPRDREGYF. CDR3 nucleotides: TGCAGTGCTAGACCCCGGGACAGGGAAGGGTATTTT. The chain links TRBV20-1 to TRBJ2-3, with 9 bases lining up with TRBD1. CDR1 and CDR2 (germline): DFQATT, SNEGSKA (reference sequence). V shed 2 bases, J shed 14 bases, and the junction held 8 bases outside the gene matches. The CDR3 contains 12 residues.

This chain connects TRBV12-3 or TRBV12-4 to TRBJ2-1; 9 nucleotides align to TRBD1. The CDR3 has 14 amino acids. V shed 6 bases and J 8 bases; nucleotides not matched to a gene: 8. The CDR3 spells CASRQGQGIDEQFF. CDR3 in DNA: TGTGCCAGCAGACAGGGACAGGGAATCGATGAGCAGTTCTTC.

The chain carries TRBV5-4 and TRBJ2-3; a possible D gene is TRBD2 (6 bases). CDR3 length: 16 amino acids. Germline CDR1 SGHNT, CDR2 YYREEE (reference sequence). Trimming took 3 bases from V and 2 from J, leaving 16 bases between them. CDR3 loop: CASSSGGTSSTDTQYF. CDR3 DNA sequence: TGTGCCAGCAGCTCAGGCGGGACCTCATCCACAGATACGCAGTATTTT.

The chain uses TRBV20-1 and TRBJ2-7; 8 bases map to TRBD2. The V gene's germline CDR1 is DFQATT and CDR2 SNEGSKA (reference sequence). The V gene end was trimmed by 0 bases and the J gene end by 2 bases; junction bases not matched to a gene: 3. This CDR3 contains 14 residues. CDR3 nucleotides: TGCAGTGCTAGAGATCCGACTAGCGCCTACGAGCAGTACTTC. This translates into CSARDPTSAYEQYF.

This clonotype was counted many times. This sequence joins TRBV5-1 and TRBJ2-4; D not certain. The CDR3 spans 17 residues. Deletions cut 0 bases from V and 0 bases from J, with 13 bases between. Germline CDR1 is SGHRS and CDR2 is YFSETQ. The CDR3 is CASSLVGSLLAKNIQYF. The CDR3 DNA reads as TGCGCCAGCAGCTTGGTCGGGTCTCTCCTAGCCAAAAACATTCAGTACTTC.

This clonotype was detected many times. The chain joins TRBV12-3 or TRBV12-4 to TRBJ1-2; 9 bases fit TRBD1. Trimming cost V 2 bases and J 6 bases; bases outside gene matches: 7. The length of the CDR3 is 15 residues. The CDR3 sequence is CASSLSGQGLHGYTF. In DNA, the CDR3 is TGTGCCAGCAGTTTATCGGGACAGGGTTTGCATGGCTACACCTTC.

This chain uses TRBV11-2 with TRBJ1-1; D gene unclear. This CDR3 is built from 14 residues. CDR1 and CDR2 from the germline V gene are SGHAT and FQNNGV. V lost 3 bases to trimming and J lost 1 base, with 9 bases between them. CDR3 nucleotides: TGTGCCAGCAGCTTCCTGTTGGGGAACACTGAAGCTTTCTTT. This encodes CASSFLLGNTEAFF.

This sequence joins TRBV5-1 and TRBJ2-5; D gene unclear. The CDR3 loop spans 12 amino acids. CDR1 and CDR2 from the germline V gene are SGHRS and YFSETQ. Trimming shortened V by 5 bases and J by 3 bases, and 8 bases separated the two germline ends. DNA for the CDR3: TGCGCCAGCAGGCACGTTAAAGAGACCCAGTACTTC. As protein: CASRHVKETQYF.

V and J are TRBV10-3 and TRBJ2-2; 10 positions agree with TRBD2. This CDR3 is 14 amino acids long. Germline CDR1 and CDR2: ENHRY and SYGVKD. Trimming cost V 10 bases and J 0 bases; bases outside gene matches: 2. DNA of the CDR3: TGTGCCAAAACTAGCGGGGCGAACACCGGGGAGCTGTTTTTT. It is translated as CAKTSGANTGELFF.

The rearrangement joins TRBV5-5 to TRBJ2-2; the D is unclear. CDR1 is SGHKS and CDR2 is YYEKEE in the germline V gene (reference sequence). The V gene lost 0 bases and the J gene lost 5 bases, with 8 bases spanning the gap. This CDR3 spans 14 amino acids. The CDR3 DNA reads TGTGCCAGCAGCTTGGGATACAGAACCGGGGAGCTGTTTTTT. Translating it yields CASSLGYRTGELFF. The full variable domain, with the rest looked up from reference TRBV5-5 and TRBJ2-2, is DAGVTQSPTHLIKTRGQQVTLRCSPISGHKSVSWYQQVLGQGPQFIFQYYEKEERGRGNFPDRFSARQFPNYSSELNVNALLLGDSALYLCASSLGYRTGELFFGEGSRLTVL.

This clonotype showed up many times. This chain uses TRBV7-6 with TRBJ2-2; D remains unclear. The germline V and J ends were trimmed by 5 bases and 6 bases, with 10 bases remaining between them. The CDR3 spans 13 residues. From germline, CDR1 is SGHVS and CDR2 FNYEAQ. The CDR3, as DNA: TGTGCCAGCAGCCGGAAGGGTCCCGGGGAGCTGTTTTTT. Its translation: CASSRKGPGELFF.

The chain joins TRBV24-1 to TRBJ2-1; D assignment may be TRBD1 or TRBD2 (5 bases each). Trimming left V 0 bases short and J 0 bases short, with 14 bases between. CDR3 length equals 18 residues. CDR1 KGHDR and CDR2 SFDVKD come from the germline V gene. The CDR3 bases are TGTGCCACCAGTGATTTGGCGGGCAGGGAAAGCTCCTACAATGAGCAGTTCTTC. It translates to CATSDLAGRESSYNEQFF.

The sample holds a few counts of this clonotype. The chain couples TRBV7-3 to TRBJ2-2; 11 nucleotides match TRBD2. The CDR3 is 16 amino acids. Germline CDR1 SGHTA, CDR2 FQGTGA. The V and J ends lost 3 bases and 1 base, in that order; junction bases with no gene match: 1. In DNA form, the CDR3 reads TGTGCCAGCAGCTTGACTAGCGGGATGAACACCGGGGAGCTGTTTTTT. Translating it yields CASSLTSGMNTGELFF.

The V gene is TRBV4-2, the J gene TRBJ2-5; D call uncertain. The germline gives CDR1 LGHNA, CDR2 YNFKEQ. The ends were cut back, 4 bases at V and 5 bases at J, with 20 bases in the middle. The CDR3 loop spans 16 amino acids. CDR3 coding DNA: TGTGCCAGCAGCCCACAAGGTTTGGTTGCGGCGGAGACCCAGTACTTC. Its protein is CASSPQGLVAAETQYF.

This clonotype was seen at least ten times. The CDR3 DNA follows: TGTGCCAGCAGTTGGGACAGCGGGAGCAATCAGCCCCAGCATTTT. Its protein product is CASSWDSGSNQPQHF. V usage is TRBV27 and J usage is TRBJ1-5, with 7 nucleotides matching TRBD1. After removal of 4 bases from V and 1 base from J, the junction contained 4 bases not matched to a gene. In germline, CDR1 is MNHEY, CDR2 SMNVEV (reference sequence). The CDR3 length is 15 residues.

The CDR3 DNA reads as TGTGCCAGCAGAACCACAGGGTTCAACATTCAGTACTTC. Translating it yields CASRTTGFNIQYF. The J gene is TRBJ2-4, the V gene TRBV12-3 or TRBV12-4, with D possibly being TRBD1 (6 bases). CDR3 length equals 13 residues. The ends were cut back, 6 bases at V and 7 bases at J, with 13 bases in the middle.

The sample holds a few counts of this clonotype. This chain links TRBV4-3 with TRBJ2-5; D may be TRBD1 (6 bases). In germline, CDR1 is LGHNA, CDR2 YSLEER. The CDR3 length is 15 residues. The ends were cut back, 0 bases at V and 5 bases at J, with 13 bases in the middle. In nucleotides, the CDR3 is TGCGCCAGCAGCCAAGATTATTGGGGGCGGGAGACCCAGTACTTC. It yields the protein CASSQDYWGRETQYF.

V and J are TRBV19 and TRBJ1-6, with unresolved D. Trimming cost V 7 bases and J 3 bases, with 16 bases left between them. The V gene's germline CDR1 is LNHDA and CDR2 SQIVND (reference sequence). This CDR3 region has 16 residues. CDR3 sequence (DNA): TGTGCCAGTACGCCCGGACTGCTGAACTATAATTCACCCCTCCACTTT. Its protein product is CASTPGLLNYNSPLHF.

This clonotype was found many times. The rearrangement joins TRBV7-9 to TRBJ1-1; 7 positions agree with TRBD1. The CDR3 has 13 residues. The germline V gene has CDR1 SEHNR and CDR2 FQNEAQ (reference sequence). V lost 4 bases and J lost 5; bases outside the gene matches: 4. The CDR3 DNA sequence: TGTGCCAGCAGCTCGACAGGGTGGACTGAAGCTTTCTTT. It codes for CASSSTGWTEAFF.

This clonotype was detected ten times or more. The chain uses TRBV5-1 and TRBJ2-7, with 7 bases identical to TRBD1. CDR3 length: 14 residues. The germline gives CDR1 SGHRS, CDR2 YFSETQ. V lost 0 bases to trimming and J lost 4 bases; unmatched junction nucleotides: 4. CDR3 in amino acids: CASSLEGARYEQYF. The DNA for the CDR3 is TGCGCCAGCAGCTTGGAGGGGGCGCGGTACGAGCAGTACTTC. The variable domain in full, with the rest retrieved from reference TRBV5-1 and TRBJ2-7, is KAGVTQTPRYLIKTRGQQVTLSCSPISGHRSVSWYQQTPGQGLQFLFEYFSETQRNKGNFPGRFSGRQFSNSRSEMNVSTLELGDSALYLCASSLEGARYEQYFGPGTRLTVT.